This T cell receptor beta chain came from a study of PD-L1 blockade in urothelial cancer (dated by TCRdb to the late 2010s). Study-wide context: Every patient began therapy around 2014 and was given atezolizumab 1,200 mg intravenously every 3 weeks. About 85% of the 29 patients were identified as males with urothelial cancer of bladder origin, and a prior smoking history was reported by 18 of 29 patients. Patients had an ECOG performance status of 0 or 1 and had received between 0 and 3 prior chemotherapy regimens. Blood samples were analyzed at 3 weeks after treatment start (second dose) and at 6 weeks after treatment start. Blood samples gave a median of 141,255 T cells and approximately 85,000 unique TCRs, with a median clonality of approximately 0.08. An exploratory multi-omic analysis was conducted of the somatic, immune and clinical correlates of response to PD-L1 blockade with atezolizumab in urothelial cancer. Pretreatment tumor samples, along with matched peripheral blood serially collected before and after atezolizumab treatment, were subjected to TCR sequencing. Progression-free survival longer than 6 months counted as durable clinical benefit, and TCR features were additionally tested against both progression-free and overall survival. In the same patients who had TCR sequencing, pretreatment tumors also underwent whole exome sequencing and RNA sequencing. About 10 patients reached durable clinical benefit, while about 20 patients did not. Just over 28 patients had pretreatment blood TCR-seq, 24 had at least one posttreatment blood collection, and 24 had tumor TCR-seq.

Synthetic TCR analog templates were spiked into each PCR so that absolute template abundance could be estimated from read counts. The immunoSEQ assay used bias-controlled V and J gene primers to amplify TCRbeta CDR3 regions from genomic DNA. Sequencing of rearranged TCRbeta segments was done at approximately 20X coverage. Turning to the authors' computational methods: Clustering was used to correct sequencing errors, and CDR3s were annotated against IMGT so that V, D and J genes could be assigned. Downstream analyses used only productive TCRbeta rearrangements and left out out-of-frame or stop-codon sequences. Clonality was computed as one minus Shannon entropy normalized by the log of the number of unique productive sequences. Clones differing between time points or between blood and tumor were identified by Fisher's exact test with Benjamini-Hochberg correction at adjusted p below 0.01. Not all clones reach the TCRdb copy of this immuneACCESS table, which keeps in-frame sequences only. Checked studies attribute under half of the gap to unresolved V genes and leave the rest unexplained. V, J and clone size are taken as reported in that table, and D and trimming were inferred from the DNA itself. In this sample the table shows 90,000 to 100,000 clones, 90% of which occur a single time. The ten largest clones capture around 1.5% of the sample.

As encoded in the germline V gene (reference sequence), CDR1 is SGHNT while CDR2 is YYREEE. The cysteine opens and the phenylalanine closes a CDR3 of 13 amino acids. Just CDR3 DNA is preserved here, 39 bases in frame from base 1. V and J lose 3 bases and 6 bases, and a span of 11 bases separates them. The time point label on this specimen signifies: pretreatment peripheral blood. A total of 25 to 30 patients with locally advanced or metastatic urothelial carcinoma, treated at Memorial Sloan Kettering on a trial protocol, made up the cohort. Peripheral blood mononuclear cells were collected pretreatment and during treatment, with between 1 and 8 total time points obtained per patient. The Qiagen DNeasy Blood extraction kit was used to purify genomic DNA from total PBMCs and tumor samples. Collected pretreatment and during treatment, PBMCs were isolated and stored as previously described. Concerning this clone itself: The antigen it binds to is not known. No qualities accompany the bases; no much larger clone lies one base away.

Paper-wide results and their limitations: Among patients with durable benefit, tumor-associated TCR clones showed greater expansion in peripheral blood 3 weeks after treatment started (n = 22, p = 0.022). Because of the small sample size (n ≈ 31) and the many exploratory analyses performed, the results are intended to be regarded as hypothesis-generating. A pretreatment peripheral blood TCR clonality below the median was linked to improved progression-free and overall survival.

Sequencing was performed on PBMCs, taken around atezolizumab (anti-PD-L1) treatment. Rearrangement joined TRBV5-4 to TRBJ2-3; the D gene is perhaps TRBD2, from 6 matching bases. The sequence was obtained from a man aged 55 to 70 with urothelial cancer. DNA sequence: TGTGCCAGCAGCTCGACCCGGGGGGATACGCAGTATTTT. The resulting protein is CASSSTRGDTQYF.